Below are 26 T cell receptor beta chains sequenced from a single sample in a study of OX40 agonist ivuxolimab in advanced cancers. Produced via immunoSEQ multiplex PCR; TCRdb's table is partial and in-frame only. The sample consists of roughly 64,000 clones, 80% to 90% of them appearing once. Sequencing was performed on CD4+ or CD8+ T cells sorted from blood, taken in a trial of the OX40 agonist ivuxolimab. Receptor source: an adult with an advanced solid tumor such as melanoma, head and neck, liver or kidney cancer.

The chain combines TRBV2 with TRBJ2-3; 10 positions match TRBD2. This CDR3 has 15 residues. Germline loops: CDR1 SNHLY, CDR2 FYNNEI. The J segment lost 3 bases and the V segment lost 4 bases, leaving 4 bases of the junction unmatched. Here the CDR3 reads CASSGTSGATDTQYF. CDR3 in DNA: TGTGCCAGCAGTGGGACTAGCGGAGCTACAGATACGCAGTATTTT.

In its sample, this clone was seen once. V usage is TRBV5-1 and J usage is TRBJ2-7, with D tentatively TRBD1 (5 bases). V lost 7 bases and J 1 base, leaving 21 bases between the germline ends. Germline assignment: CDR1 SGHRS and CDR2 YFSETQ. The CDR3 is 16 amino acids. In DNA, the CDR3 is TGCGCCAGCGATCTGAGAGCCAGGGCCCCTTCCTACGAGCAGTACTTC. Residues: CASDLRARAPSYEQYF.

The chain couples TRBV7-6 to TRBJ1-6, with TRBD1 matching over 9 bases. Germline assignment: CDR1 SGHVS and CDR2 FNYEAQ. J gave up 5 bases and V 4 bases, and 6 bases lay outside the gene matches. This CDR3 has 16 residues. Here the CDR3 reads CASSSRTGVNNSPLHF. CDR3 DNA: TGTGCCAGCAGCTCACGGACAGGGGTAAATAATTCACCCCTCCACTTT.

The V gene is TRBV25-1, the J gene TRBJ2-1, with a weak D call TRBD2 (5 bases). Looked up from germline, CDR1 is MGHDK and CDR2 is SYGVNS. V was shortened by 3 bases and J by 2 bases, with 11 bases between the two germline ends. This CDR3 is built from 15 residues. CDR3 residues: CASSEGGGTYNEQFF. The CDR3 DNA is TGTGCCAGCAGTGAGGGTGGAGGCACCTACAATGAGCAGTTCTTC. Based on the CDR3 plus reference TRBV25-1 and TRBJ2-1, the full variable domain is EADIYQTPRYLVIGTGKKITLECSQTMGHDKMYWYQQDPGMELHLIHYSYGVNSTEKGDLSSESTVSRIRTEHFPLTLESARPSHTSQYLCASSEGGGTYNEQFFGPGTRLTVL.

The chain recombines TRBV2 with TRBJ2-2, with D possibly matching TRBD2 (6 bases). Trimming took 9 bases from V and 0 from J, leaving 14 bases between them. CDR3 size: 15 residues. Germline V gives CDR1 SNHLY, CDR2 FYNNEI. Here the CDR3 reads CASRVGGSNTGELFF. CDR3 bases: TGTGCCAGTCGGGTCGGGGGATCGAACACCGGGGAGCTGTTTTTT.

The count of this clone is one. The rearrangement links TRBV13 to TRBJ1-2; TRBD1 matches at 8 bases. This CDR3 is built from 18 residues. Germline assignment: CDR1 PRHDT and CDR2 FYEKMQ (reference sequence). V was clipped by 5 bases and J by 7 bases; unmatched bases: 21. The CDR3, as DNA: TGTGCCAGCAGCCTCCGCCGGGTGGGCGGACAGGGTGAGGGTGGCTACACCTTC. Protein sequence: CASSLRRVGGQGEGGYTF.

The rearrangement links TRBV7-2 to TRBJ2-1; the D is unclear. The germline V gene encodes CDR1 SGHTA and CDR2 FQGNSA. V was clipped by 0 bases and J by 9 bases, with 9 bases between them. CDR3 length: 13 amino acids. This CDR3 reads CASSLAPRGEQFF. CDR3 nucleotide sequence: TGTGCCAGCAGCTTAGCCCCTAGAGGTGAGCAGTTCTTC.

The V gene is TRBV4-1, the J gene TRBJ2-4; 8 positions agree with TRBD2. The CDR3 is made up of 20 amino acids. After removal of 0 bases from V and 0 bases from J, the junction contained 13 bases not matched to a gene. The germline gives CDR1 MGHRA, CDR2 YSYEKL. CDR3 DNA sequence: TGCGCCAGCAGCCAAGATGCGGGCGGGGGGCTCCTCGGAGCCAAAAACATTCAGTACTTC. Translated: CASSQDAGGGLLGAKNIQYF.

CDR3 loop: CASSLTAGDHEQYF. DNA of the CDR3: TGCGCCAGCAGCTTGACGGCAGGGGACCACGAGCAGTACTTC. The chain carries TRBV5-1 and TRBJ2-7; a weak D match, TRBD1 (6 bases). Germline values: CDR1 SGHRS, CDR2 YFSETQ. V lost 1 base and J 5 bases, leaving 13 bases between the germline ends. The CDR3 is 14 amino acids.

This sequence joins TRBV7-3 and TRBJ2-3; 13 bases align to TRBD2. CDR3 length equals 16 residues. The J segment lost 4 bases and the V segment lost 5 bases, leaving 6 bases of the junction unmatched. Germline V lookup: CDR1 SGHTA, CDR2 FQGTGA. The CDR3 sequence: CASSPHGTSGADTQYF. DNA of the CDR3: TGTGCCAGCAGCCCCCACGGGACTAGCGGGGCAGATACGCAGTATTTT.

The chain recombines TRBV19 with TRBJ2-1, with 9 bases fitting TRBD1. The germline V gene has CDR1 LNHDA and CDR2 SQIVND (reference sequence). CDR3 length: 13 amino acids. Germline trimming cut 6 bases from V and 7 bases from J; bases unmatched to any gene: 4. The CDR3: CASRTTGGNEQFF. DNA of the CDR3: TGTGCCAGTAGGACGACAGGGGGAAATGAGCAGTTCTTC.

The chain joins TRBV14 to TRBJ2-2; no reliable D call. There are 11 residues in the CDR3. V was cut by 8 bases and J by 5 bases, with 6 bases left in between. Germline V CDR1 and CDR2: SGHDN, FVKESK. CDR3 protein: CASARTGELFF. In DNA form, the CDR3 reads TGTGCCAGCGCCCGGACCGGGGAGCTGTTTTTT.

This chain links TRBV18 with TRBJ2-5; tentatively, D is TRBD1 (7 bases). Per the germline V gene, CDR1 is KGHSH and CDR2 is LQKENI. The V end lost 0 bases, the J end lost 4 bases, and 12 bases lay between the germline ends. The CDR3 length is 15 residues. CDR3 DNA: TGTGCCAGCTCACCACCCCGACAGGGAGGAGAGACCCAGTACTTC. It codes for CASSPPRQGGETQYF. Supplemented by reference TRBV18 and TRBJ2-5, the full variable domain reads NAGVMQNPRHLVRRRGQEARLRCSPMKGHSHVYWYRQLPEEGLKFMVYLQKENIIDESGMPKERFSAEFPKEGPSILRIQQVVRGDSAAYFCASSPPRQGGETQYFGPGTRLLVL.

The chain has TRBV28 and TRBJ1-2; 11 nucleotides line up with TRBD1. The CDR3 totals 14 residues. V was pared by 6 bases and J by 6 bases, with 6 bases of the junction left unmatched. The V gene's germline CDR1 is MDHEN and CDR2 SYDVKM. CDR3 amino acids: CASSLDRGRNGYTF. The CDR3, as DNA: TGTGCCAGCAGCTTGGACAGGGGGCGTAATGGCTACACCTTC.

On this clone: Mismatch with germline at one junction end may stem from a read error. This chain links TRBV5-1 with TRBJ1-6, with D unclear. The CDR3 loop spans 13 amino acids. Per germline, CDR1 SGHRS and CDR2 YFSETQ. The chain's CDR3 is CASSLDQNSPLHF. CDR3 nucleotide sequence: TGTGCCAGCAGCTTGGATCAGAATTCACCCCTCCACTTT.

The chain employs TRBV6-5 and TRBJ2-7; D possibly uses TRBD1 or TRBD2 (5 bases each). V lost 6 bases, J lost 4 bases, and 16 bases lay in between. Germline lookup yields CDR1 MNHEY and CDR2 SVGAGI. The CDR3 runs 14 residues. The CDR3 reads CASSSGTTYYEQYF. The CDR3 nucleotides are TGTGCCAGCAGCTCCGGGACCACCTATTACGAGCAGTACTTC.

V and J are TRBV30 and TRBJ2-7; D is perhaps TRBD2 (5 bases). Looked up from germline, CDR1 is GTSNPN and CDR2 is SVGIG (reference sequence). The germline V and J ends were trimmed by 0 bases and 10 bases, with 13 bases remaining between them. The CDR3 has 12 residues. The chain's CDR3 is CAWSVRESHQYF. The DNA for the CDR3 is TGTGCCTGGAGTGTAAGGGAGTCACATCAGTACTTC.

As for this clone: The same CDR3 also results from other DNA sequences found in this sample. The rearrangement uses TRBV29-1 and TRBJ2-1; D remains ambiguous. This CDR3 contains 13 residues. Trimming removed 1 base at V and 4 bases at J, with 8 bases between. Germline CDR1 and CDR2: SQVTM and ANQGSEA. CDR3 bases: TGCAGCGTTGAAGGGACCGATTACAATGAGCAGTTCTTC. It codes for CSVEGTDYNEQFF.

V is TRBV30 and J is TRBJ2-1, with 7 positions matching TRBD2. J was trimmed by 10 bases and V by 4 bases; bases with no gene match: 13. This CDR3 is built from 14 residues. The V gene's germline CDR1 is GTSNPN and CDR2 SVGIG (reference sequence). This CDR3 is CAWNPIGGSNEQFF. The CDR3 nucleotides read TGTGCCTGGAACCCCATCGGGGGGAGTAACGAGCAGTTCTTC.

This chain uses TRBV11-2 with TRBJ2-7; possibly TRBD2 for D (5 bases). This CDR3 contains 13 residues. Germline lookup yields CDR1 SGHAT and CDR2 FQNNGV. The ends were cut back, 5 bases at V and 5 bases at J, with 13 bases in the middle. For the CDR3, the DNA is TGTGCCAGCAGCCCCCGACCCGGGAACGAGCAGTACTTC. Encoded protein: CASSPRPGNEQYF.

This chain links TRBV4-1 with TRBJ1-3; 9 bases map to TRBD1. The germline V gene has CDR1 MGHRA and CDR2 YSYEKL. This CDR3 contains 16 residues. Trimming took 0 bases from V and 5 from J; bases not matched to a gene: 5. The CDR3 nucleotides are TGCGCCAGCAGCCAAGAGTGGACAGGGGTCAGAAACACCATATATTTT. Its translation is CASSQEWTGVRNTIYF.

This chain connects TRBV19 to TRBJ1-1; D may be TRBD1 (5 bases). Trimming removed 9 bases from V and 1 base from J, with 15 bases in between. Germline V lookup: CDR1 LNHDA, CDR2 SQIVND (reference sequence). The CDR3 sequence is 14 residues long. The DNA for the CDR3 is TGTGCCAGCGAGGGACGGAGCCCGAACACTGAAGCTTTCTTT. Protein product: CASEGRSPNTEAFF.

CDR3 coding DNA: TGTGCCAGCAGCGTAGCCAGCGGGGCCTACAATGAGCAGTTCTTC. Its translation: CASSVASGAYNEQFF. The chain joins TRBV9 to TRBJ2-1, with 7 bases that match TRBD2. Trimming removed 0 bases from V and 2 bases from J; junction bases left unmatched: 2. The CDR3 runs to 15 residues. CDR1 is SGDLS, CDR2 YYNGEE, per germline.

The rearrangement uses TRBV19 and TRBJ2-3; D may be TRBD1 (6 bases). The germline V and J ends were trimmed by 4 bases and 10 bases, with 12 bases remaining between them. The CDR3 is 12 residues long. Germline V lookup: CDR1 LNHDA, CDR2 SQIVND (reference sequence). For the CDR3, the DNA is TGTGCCAGTAGTAGGGTACAGGGATCGCAGTATTTT. This codes for CASSRVQGSQYF.

The chain links TRBV7-2 to TRBJ1-3, with 7 nucleotides matching TRBD1. Germline trimming cut 0 bases from V and 3 bases from J; bases unmatched to any gene: 5. The CDR3 has 16 amino acids. Germline values: CDR1 SGHTA, CDR2 FQGNSA. The CDR3 DNA reads as TGTGCCAGCAGCTTAGCGGCCACAGGGGTTGGAAACACCATATATTTT. As protein: CASSLAATGVGNTIYF.

This clone was seen only once. The chain joins TRBV6-1 to TRBJ2-1; D might be TRBD1 or TRBD2, each matching 7 bases. In germline, CDR1 is MNHNS, CDR2 SASEGT. The CDR3 consists of 13 residues. Trimming took off 10 bases at V and 3 bases at J, with 13 bases between the two ends. The CDR3 DNA sequence: TGTGCCATCCAGGGGGGGCTCTACAATGAGCAGTTCTTC. It encodes CAIQGGLYNEQFF.